The T cell receptor beta chain under discussion was sequenced for a study of cytomegalovirus exposure and HLA in healthy donors. Study-wide context: Counted in an early data release were about 86 million unique TCRs from HLA-typed donors.

PCR amplification relied on 60 Vbeta primers (plus 13 Jbeta primers). Here immunoSEQ multiplex PCR was the method, and the copy in TCRdb shows in-frame clones only, minus some. The table includes some 130,000 clones, 60% to 85% detected once. Details on this clone: Its cognate antigen is unknown.

Study-wide findings and caveats: One later analysis reportedly identified an Asian-associated ancestry cluster that showed fewer N-insertions than the approximately 700-donor mean. Researchers reported in a later analysis that a missense DCLRE1C variant was tied to TCR beta V- and J-gene trimming.

This TCR came from a woman in her forties in good health and CMV-seronegative. Sequenced material: PBMCs.

The CDR3 is CASSPLPGTGTYEQYF. DNA for the CDR3: TGTGCCAGCAGCCCTTTGCCCGGGACAGGGACCTACGAGCAGTACTTC. The chain has TRBV5-6 and TRBJ2-7, with TRBD1 matching over 9 bases. The CDR3 runs 16 residues. Germline trimming cut 4 bases from V and 2 bases from J; bases unmatched to any gene: 10. Germline-derived CDR1 and CDR2 are SGHDT and YYEEEE.